These T cell receptor beta chains were read from a single sample in a study of glioma-infiltrating T cells after dendritic cell vaccination. Libraries were prepared by immunoSEQ multiplex PCR; TCRdb keeps only in-frame clonotypes and omits some of them. The table has approximately 62,000 clones, 86% seen once. The material sequenced was blood, taken after dendritic cell vaccination. The receptors derive from a human donor with glioblastoma. Both conserved end residues are part of each CDR3. Fields, in order: clone size, V gene, CDR3 protein. Rows may omit the clone size; those that give it use once, few, many or a size class.

clone size: .; V gene: TRBV6-5; CDR3 protein: CASRGAAGGSPLHF
clone size: .; V gene: TRBV2; CDR3 protein: CASSVWGRVDSGANTGELFF
clone size: .; V gene: TRBV5-8; CDR3 protein: CASSHGTSGGGTDTQYF
clone size: .; V gene: TRBV7-3; CDR3 protein: CASSLSGTGYNEQFF
clone size: .; V gene: TRBV7-2; CDR3 protein: CASSRVLAGNYEQYF
clone size: few; V gene: TRBV28; CDR3 protein: CASILGGKNTGELFF
clone size: .; V gene: TRBV5-1; CDR3 protein: CASSHLGTSGSHEQYF
clone size: once; V gene: TRBV12-5; CDR3 protein: CASGLVLGGGGEAFF
clone size: .; V gene: TRBV6-5; CDR3 protein: CASSYSERGPYEQYF
clone size: .; V gene: TRBV9; CDR3 protein: CASGGDRDSLTDTQYF
clone size: once; V gene: TRBV5-6; CDR3 protein: CASSPRGRTEAFF
clone size: .; V gene: TRBV11-2; CDR3 protein: CASSLASGRNEQFF
clone size: once; V gene: TRBV4-1; CDR3 protein: CASSQVPTQQGASYEQYF
clone size: .; V gene: TRBV30; CDR3 protein: CAWTGNEQFF